This T cell receptor beta chain was profiled in a study of T-cell reconstitution after alpha-beta-depleted transplantation in children. For TCRbeta, the library was prepared with unique molecular identifiers. TCRdb passed the PCR reads through MiXCR, listing each CDR3 protein once. The sample lists hundreds of thousands of distinct CDR3 sequences, 10% occurring once. V was pared by 5 bases and J by 0 bases, with 17 bases between. The length of the CDR3 is 17 residues. Germline-derived CDR1 and CDR2 are SGHVS and FQNEAQ. This clonotype has ten or more counts. Its antigen remains unidentified. Study-level results: About two months after transplant, alpha-beta T cells reportedly came from several hundred expanded graft clones.

This sample comprised PBMCs, obtained before TCRalphabeta/CD19-depleted stem cell transplant. The clonotype comes from a boy younger than two with acute myeloid leukemia, due to receive a stem cell transplant. This rearrangement joins TRBV7-8 to TRBJ2-4, with a possible D match to TRBD1 (6 bases). CDR3 DNA: TGTGCCAGCAGCATCGGACAGTCTCAGCTAGCCAAAAACATTCAGTACTTC. Protein product: CASSIGQSQLAKNIQYF.